A single sample is the source of the 9 T cell receptor beta chains below, sequenced in a study of CD4 T cells in relation to SARS-CoV-2 and coronaviruses. Clones were read by immunoSEQ multiplex PCR, and TCRdb kept only the in-frame ones, dropping some. This sample carries approximately 64,000 clones, 85% to 95% of them seen once, and the ten largest clones take over 0.11%. Unexposed donor CD4+ T cells date from about 2011-2018, before the COVID-19 pandemic. The sample comprised naive CD4+ T cells from PBMCs. Described subset: naive CD4+ T cells isolated by negative enrichment. The receptors come from a human donor in good health.

The chain combines TRBV9 with TRBJ1-5; D is undetermined. CDR3 length: 13 residues. Trimming left V 0 bases short and J 7 bases short, with 8 bases between. Germline V gene lookup returns CDR1 SGDLS and CDR2 YYNGEE. CDR3 DNA sequence: TGTGCCAGCAGCGTAGATGTGAGGCAGCCCCAGCATTTT. Translating it yields CASSVDVRQPQHF.

This chain connects TRBV19 to TRBJ1-4; TRBD1 agrees at 7 bases. Trimming at V came to 3 bases and at J to 8 bases, leaving 9 bases not matched to a gene. The germline V gene encodes CDR1 LNHDA and CDR2 SQIVND (reference sequence). The CDR3 runs to 15 residues. The CDR3, as DNA: TGTGCCAGTAGTATGGCGTCGACAGGGCGAGAAAAACTGTTTTTT. It translates to CASSMASTGREKLFF.

This sequence joins TRBV10-3 and TRBJ2-7; 11 bases fit TRBD1. Germline values: CDR1 ENHRY, CDR2 SYGVKD. This CDR3 has 15 residues. V shed 4 bases, J shed 6 bases, and the junction held 8 bases outside the gene matches. The CDR3 reads CAISVGQGANSEQYF. In DNA, the CDR3 is TGTGCCATCAGTGTTGGACAGGGGGCCAACTCCGAGCAGTACTTC.

Remarks on this clone: Other DNA sequences in the same sample also yield this CDR3. The DNA for the CDR3 is TGCGCCAGCAGCTCTAGCGGAAGCTCCTACAATGAGCAGTTCTTC. It translates to CASSSSGSSYNEQFF. This chain uses TRBV5-1 with TRBJ2-1; 7 positions agree with TRBD2. The CDR3 length is 15 residues. Germline V gene lookup returns CDR1 SGHRS and CDR2 YFSETQ. The V and J ends lost 3 bases and 0 bases, in that order; junction bases with no gene match: 3. Based on the CDR3 plus reference TRBV5-1 and TRBJ2-1, the full variable domain is KAGVTQTPRYLIKTRGQQVTLSCSPISGHRSVSWYQQTPGQGLQFLFEYFSETQRNKGNFPGRFSGRQFSNSRSEMNVSTLELGDSALYLCASSSSGSSYNEQFFGPGTRLTVL.

The V gene is TRBV28, the J gene TRBJ1-4; no firm D call. The CDR3 totals 11 residues. Germline lookup yields CDR1 MDHEN and CDR2 SYDVKM. The V end was cut by 7 bases, the J end by 8 bases, with 8 bases between. The CDR3 DNA reads as TGTGCCAGCAACATGGGGGAAAAACTGTTTTTT. Translating gives CASNMGEKLFF.

The V call is TRBV7-9, the J call TRBJ2-7; D is unclear. The V and J ends lost 5 bases and 6 bases respectively, with 11 bases between them. CDR1 and CDR2 (germline): SEHNR, FQNEAQ (reference sequence). The CDR3 extends over 12 amino acids. As DNA, the CDR3 is TGTGCCAGCAGCCCCCGTGTGGCCGAGCAGTACTTC. Amino acids: CASSPRVAEQYF.

V gene TRBV28 combines with J gene TRBJ1-5; 7 bases line up with TRBD1. This CDR3 region has 15 residues. Trimming removed 6 bases from V and 2 bases from J; junction bases left unmatched: 7. Germline V gene lookup returns CDR1 MDHEN and CDR2 SYDVKM. The CDR3 loop reads CASRGTDGGNQPQHF. CDR3 nucleotide sequence: TGTGCCAGCAGAGGGACAGATGGAGGCAATCAGCCCCAGCATTTT.

The chain joins TRBV7-2 to TRBJ2-3, with TRBD2 identical over 9 bases. J lost 3 bases, V lost 5 bases, and 12 bases had no gene match. Germline CDR1 is SGHTA and CDR2 is FQGNSA. The CDR3 extends over 17 amino acids. The CDR3 protein is CASSARAGGRVTDTQYF. Written as DNA, the CDR3 is TGTGCCAGCAGCGCCCGAGCGGGAGGCCGGGTTACAGATACGCAGTATTTT.

The CDR3 here is CASSVDRINSPLHF. The CDR3 nucleotides are TGTGCCAGCAGCGTGGACAGGATTAATTCACCCCTCCACTTT. V gene TRBV7-9 combines with J gene TRBJ1-6; 7 positions agree with TRBD1. V was pared by 5 bases and J by 6 bases, with 4 bases of the junction left unmatched. Per germline, CDR1 SEHNR and CDR2 FQNEAQ (reference sequence). The CDR3 is 14 amino acids.